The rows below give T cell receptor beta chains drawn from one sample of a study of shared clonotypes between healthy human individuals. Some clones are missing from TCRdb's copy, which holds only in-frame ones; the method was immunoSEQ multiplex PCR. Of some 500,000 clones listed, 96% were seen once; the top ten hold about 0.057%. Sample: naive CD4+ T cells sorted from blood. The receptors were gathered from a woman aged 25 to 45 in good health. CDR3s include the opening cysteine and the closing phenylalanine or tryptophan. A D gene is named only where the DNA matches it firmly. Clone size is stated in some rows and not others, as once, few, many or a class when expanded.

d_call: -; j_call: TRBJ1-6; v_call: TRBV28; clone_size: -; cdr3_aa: CASSLWRGTGTSSGALHF; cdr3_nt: TGTGCCAGCAGTTTATGGCGTGGAACCGGGACATCAAGTGGGGCCCTCCACTTT
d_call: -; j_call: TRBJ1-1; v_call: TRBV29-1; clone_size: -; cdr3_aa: CSADPWGLGRMNTEAFF; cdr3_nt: TGCAGCGCTGACCCCTGGGGATTGGGACGAATGAACACTGAAGCTTTCTTT
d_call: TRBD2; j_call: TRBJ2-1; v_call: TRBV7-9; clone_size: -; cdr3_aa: CASSRTSDEQFF; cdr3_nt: TGTGCCAGCAGCCGGACTAGCGATGAGCAGTTCTTC
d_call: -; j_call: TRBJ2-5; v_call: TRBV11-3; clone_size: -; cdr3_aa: CASWGSQETQYF; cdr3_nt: TGTGCCAGCTGGGGATCGCAAGAGACCCAGTACTTC
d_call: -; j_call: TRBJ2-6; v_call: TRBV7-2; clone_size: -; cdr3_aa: CASSLAGGSGANVLTF; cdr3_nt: TGTGCCAGCAGCTTAGCGGGGGGATCTGGGGCCAACGTCCTGACTTTC
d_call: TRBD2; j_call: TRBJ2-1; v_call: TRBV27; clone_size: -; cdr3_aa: CASSLFLAGGVNEQFF; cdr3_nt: TGTGCCAGCAGTTTATTCCTAGCGGGAGGGGTCAATGAGCAGTTCTTC
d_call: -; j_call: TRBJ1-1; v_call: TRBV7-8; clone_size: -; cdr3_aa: CASSLLGEGTEAFF; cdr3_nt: TGTGCCAGCAGCTTATTGGGGGAGGGAACTGAAGCTTTCTTT
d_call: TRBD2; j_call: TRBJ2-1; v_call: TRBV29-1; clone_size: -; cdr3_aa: CSVPRERPYNEQFF; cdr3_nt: TGCAGCGTCCCGCGGGAGAGGCCCTACAATGAGCAGTTCTTC
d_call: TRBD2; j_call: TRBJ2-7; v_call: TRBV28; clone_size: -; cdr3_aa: CASSNGLADHSYEQYF; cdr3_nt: TGTGCCAGCAGTAATGGACTAGCGGACCACTCCTACGAGCAGTACTTC
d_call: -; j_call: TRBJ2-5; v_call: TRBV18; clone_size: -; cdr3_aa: CASSPQGETQYF; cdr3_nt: TGTGCCAGCTCACCACAGGGAGAGACCCAGTACTTC
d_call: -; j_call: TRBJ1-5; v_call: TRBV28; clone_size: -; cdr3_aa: CASRVGSTQQPQHF; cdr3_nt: TGTGCCAGCAGGGTGGGGTCGACACAACAGCCCCAGCATTTT
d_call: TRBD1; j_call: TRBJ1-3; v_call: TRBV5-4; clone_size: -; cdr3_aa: CASSLGQGSSGNTIYF; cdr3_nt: TGTGCCAGCAGCTTGGGACAGGGCTCCTCTGGAAACACCATATATTTT
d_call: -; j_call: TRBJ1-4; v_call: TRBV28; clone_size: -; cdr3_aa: CASSLTPVGGATNEKLFF; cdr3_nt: TGTGCCAGCAGTTTAACCCCCGTCGGCGGGGCAACTAATGAAAAACTGTTTTTT
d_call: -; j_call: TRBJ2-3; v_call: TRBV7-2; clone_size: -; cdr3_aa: CASSLVAGTSTDTQYF; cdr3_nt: TGTGCCAGCAGCTTGGTTGCCGGGACTAGCACAGATACGCAGTATTTT
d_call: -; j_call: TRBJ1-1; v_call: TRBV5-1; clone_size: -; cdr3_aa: CASSRTGNTEAFF; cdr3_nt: TGCGCCAGCAGCAGGACGGGGAACACTGAAGCTTTCTTT
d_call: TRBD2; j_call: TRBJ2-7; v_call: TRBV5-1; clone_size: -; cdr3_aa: CASSSGLDSYEQYF; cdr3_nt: TGCGCCAGCAGTTCGGGACTAGATTCCTACGAGCAGTACTTC
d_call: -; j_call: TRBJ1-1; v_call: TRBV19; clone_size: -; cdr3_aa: CASSMGYTEAFF; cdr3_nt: TGTGCCAGTAGTATGGGTTACACTGAAGCTTTCTTT
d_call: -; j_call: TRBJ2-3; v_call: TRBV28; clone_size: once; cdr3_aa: CASILGGGGQGTDTQYF; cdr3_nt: TGTGCCAGCATCCTGGGAGGAGGAGGCCAAGGGACAGATACGCAGTATTTT
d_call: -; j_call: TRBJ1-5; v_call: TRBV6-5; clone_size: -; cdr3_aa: CASSYSRNQPQHF; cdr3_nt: TGTGCCAGCAGTTACTCGAGGAATCAGCCCCAGCATTTT
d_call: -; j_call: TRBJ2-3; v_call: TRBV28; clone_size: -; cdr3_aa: CASSFRPITDTQYF; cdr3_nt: TGTGCCAGCAGTTTCCGCCCCATCACAGATACGCAGTATTTT
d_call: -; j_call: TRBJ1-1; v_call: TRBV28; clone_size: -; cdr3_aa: CASNKRGEAFF; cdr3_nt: TGTGCCAGCAACAAGAGGGGGGAAGCTTTCTTT
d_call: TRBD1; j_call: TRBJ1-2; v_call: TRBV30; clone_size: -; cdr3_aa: CACPTGLPYGYTF; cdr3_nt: TGTGCCTGCCCGACAGGGTTGCCCTATGGCTACACCTTC
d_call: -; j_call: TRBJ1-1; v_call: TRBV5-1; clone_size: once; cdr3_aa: CASSESTGNTEAFF; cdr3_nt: TGCGCCAGCAGCGAAAGTACAGGGAACACTGAAGCTTTCTTT
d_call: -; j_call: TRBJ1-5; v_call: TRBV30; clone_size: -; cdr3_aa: CAWSVMSKNQPQHF; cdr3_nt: TGTGCCTGGAGTGTAATGAGTAAGAATCAGCCCCAGCATTTT
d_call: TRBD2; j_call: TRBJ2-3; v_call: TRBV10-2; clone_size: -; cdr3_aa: CASSVAGGGDTQYF; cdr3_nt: TGCGCCAGCAGTGTTGCGGGAGGGGGAGATACGCAGTATTTT
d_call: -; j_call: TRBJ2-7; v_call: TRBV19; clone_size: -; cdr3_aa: CASSTDISSLGYEQYF; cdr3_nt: TGTGCCAGTAGTACTGACATCTCATCACTGGGCTACGAGCAGTACTTC
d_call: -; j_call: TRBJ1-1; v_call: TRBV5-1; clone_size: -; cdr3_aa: CASSSGVDAGEAFF; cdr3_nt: TGCGCCAGCAGCTCAGGGGTAGACGCCGGGGAAGCTTTCTTT
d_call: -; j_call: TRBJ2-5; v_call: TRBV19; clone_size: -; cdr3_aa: CASSTNQDEETQYF; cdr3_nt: TGTGCCAGTAGTACCAACCAAGACGAAGAGACCCAGTACTTC
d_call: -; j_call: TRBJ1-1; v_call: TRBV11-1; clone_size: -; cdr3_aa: CASSLDRRLNTEAFF; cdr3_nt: TGTGCCAGCAGCTTAGATCGACGGTTGAACACTGAAGCTTTCTTT
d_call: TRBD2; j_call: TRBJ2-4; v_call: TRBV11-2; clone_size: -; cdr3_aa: CASSLVVTSGIDIQYF; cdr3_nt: TGTGCCAGCAGCTTAGTAGTTACTAGCGGGATTGACATTCAGTACTTC
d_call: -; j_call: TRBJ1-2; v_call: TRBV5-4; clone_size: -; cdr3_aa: CASSLPQAIPGGYTF; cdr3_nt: TGTGCCAGCAGCCTCCCGCAGGCGATTCCTGGTGGCTACACCTTC
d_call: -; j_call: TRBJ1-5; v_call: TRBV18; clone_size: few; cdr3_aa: CASRAGNNQPQHF; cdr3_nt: TGTGCCAGCAGGGCAGGAAACAATCAGCCCCAGCATTTT
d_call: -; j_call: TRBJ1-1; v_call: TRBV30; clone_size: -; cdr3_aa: CAWSRRRDRFEAFF; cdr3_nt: TGTGCCTGGAGTCGCCGACGAGACAGGTTTGAAGCTTTCTTT
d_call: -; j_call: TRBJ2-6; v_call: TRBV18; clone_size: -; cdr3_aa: CASLLPPTGANVLTF; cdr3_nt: TGTGCCAGCCTCCTACCTCCAACTGGGGCCAACGTCCTGACTTTC
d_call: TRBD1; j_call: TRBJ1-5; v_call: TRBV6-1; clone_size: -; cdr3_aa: CASSGDRGLFQPQHF; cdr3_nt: TGTGCCAGCAGTGGGGACAGGGGTCTTTTTCAGCCCCAGCATTTT
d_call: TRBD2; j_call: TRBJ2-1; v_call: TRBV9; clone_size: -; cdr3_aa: CASSVTLAGELFLSEQFF; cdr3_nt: TGTGCCAGCAGCGTCACACTAGCGGGAGAGTTATTTTTGAGTGAGCAGTTCTTC